One sample yielded the 8 T cell receptor beta chains listed below, sequenced in a study of CD4+ T cells in melanoma. The table came from immunoSEQ multiplex PCR; TCRdb's copy has only in-frame clones and leaves some out. The repertoire consists of around 50,000 clones, with 89% occurring once and the leading ten covering roughly 10%. Input material: peripheral blood. Receptor source: a human donor with melanoma.

This chain joins TRBV28 and TRBJ2-7; D not resolved. CDR1 is MDHEN and CDR2 is SYDVKM in the germline V gene. The CDR3 is 12 residues long. The V gene lost 3 bases and the J gene lost 0 bases, with 3 bases spanning the gap. The CDR3 nucleotides read TGTGCCAGCAGTTTGCGCTCCTACGAGCAGTACTTC. It specifies CASSLRSYEQYF.

The V and J genes are TRBV5-4 and TRBJ2-2; 15 bases agree with TRBD2. Germline CDR1 SGHNT, CDR2 YYREEE (reference sequence). CDR3 length: 18 amino acids. Unmatched junction bases numbered 6, after V lost 2 bases and J lost 4 bases. CDR3 coding DNA: TGTGCCAGCAGCTTCGGACTAGCGGGGGGGCTTCGCACCGGGGAGCTGTTTTTT. Translated: CASSFGLAGGLRTGELFF.

The chain uses TRBV28 and TRBJ1-4, with D possibly matching TRBD1 (5 bases). This CDR3 is 14 amino acids long. Trimming removed 8 bases from V and 7 bases from J, with 17 bases in between. Per germline, CDR1 MDHEN and CDR2 SYDVKM. CDR3 loop: CASSIRQGGEKLFF. The CDR3 DNA follows: TGTGCCAGCTCCATTCGCCAGGGTGGTGAAAAACTGTTTTTT.

The rearrangement joins TRBV4-3 to TRBJ1-2; 7 nucleotides agree with TRBD1. The CDR3 runs to 15 residues. J was trimmed by 3 bases and V by 0 bases; bases with no gene match: 4. The germline CDR1 and CDR2 sequences are LGHNA and YSLEER. The CDR3 sequence: CASSQDPQGDYGYTF. For the CDR3, the DNA is TGCGCCAGCAGCCAAGATCCCCAGGGGGACTATGGCTACACCTTC.

V and J are TRBV6-1 and TRBJ2-3; D call uncertain. This CDR3 is built from 13 residues. V shed 7 bases and J shed 4 bases, with 12 bases lying between them. Per the germline V gene, CDR1 is MNHNS and CDR2 is SASEGT. The CDR3 spells CASISRKPDTQYF. Here the CDR3 DNA reads TGTGCCAGCATTTCCCGGAAACCAGATACGCAGTATTTT.

This chain uses TRBV11-3 with TRBJ2-3; D uncertain. Germline loops: CDR1 SGHNT, CDR2 YENEEA. This CDR3 region has 14 residues. V was pared by 3 bases and J by 2 bases, with 9 bases between. The CDR3, as DNA: TGTGCCAGCAGCTTTACTAAAAACACAGATACGCAGTATTTT. It encodes CASSFTKNTDTQYF.

The genes are TRBV11-2 and TRBJ1-6; no firm D call. Germline-derived CDR1 and CDR2 are SGHAT and FQNNGV. With 0 bases removed from V and 7 bases from J, the gap between germline ends came to 4 bases. This CDR3 is built from 13 residues. The CDR3 spells CASSLDQNSPLHF. CDR3 nucleotides: TGTGCCAGCAGCTTAGATCAGAATTCACCCCTCCACTTT.

J is TRBJ1-1 and V is TRBV28; 9 bases fit TRBD1. The V segment lost 3 bases and the J segment 10 bases; nucleotides outside the gene matches: 12. This CDR3 is 15 amino acids long. CDR1 and CDR2 from the germline V gene are MDHEN and SYDVKM. CDR3 residues: CASSFMEGGTGLAFF. CDR3 DNA sequence: TGTGCCAGCAGTTTTATGGAAGGGGGGACAGGGTTAGCTTTCTTT.